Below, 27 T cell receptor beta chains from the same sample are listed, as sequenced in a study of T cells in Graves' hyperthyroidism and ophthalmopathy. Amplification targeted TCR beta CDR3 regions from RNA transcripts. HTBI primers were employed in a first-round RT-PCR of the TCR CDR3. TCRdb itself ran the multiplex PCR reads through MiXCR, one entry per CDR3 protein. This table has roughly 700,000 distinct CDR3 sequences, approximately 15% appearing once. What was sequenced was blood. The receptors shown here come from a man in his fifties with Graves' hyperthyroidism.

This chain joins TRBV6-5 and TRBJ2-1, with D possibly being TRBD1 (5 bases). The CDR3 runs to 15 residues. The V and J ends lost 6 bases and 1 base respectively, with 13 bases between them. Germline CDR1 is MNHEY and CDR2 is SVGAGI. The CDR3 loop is CASSYERGSYNEQFF. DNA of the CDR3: TGTGCCAGCAGCTACGAAAGGGGATCCTACAATGAGCAGTTCTTC.

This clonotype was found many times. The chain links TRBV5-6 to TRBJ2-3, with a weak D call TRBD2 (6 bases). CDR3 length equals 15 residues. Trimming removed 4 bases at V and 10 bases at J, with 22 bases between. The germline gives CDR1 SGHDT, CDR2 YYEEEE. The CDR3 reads CASSRESIGYFAQYF. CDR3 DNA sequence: TGTGCCAGCAGCCGGGAGAGTATAGGTTATTTTGCGCAGTATTTT.

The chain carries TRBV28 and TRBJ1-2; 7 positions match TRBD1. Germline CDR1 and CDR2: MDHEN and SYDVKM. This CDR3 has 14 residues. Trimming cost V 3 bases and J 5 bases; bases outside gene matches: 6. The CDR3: CASSFRTGFYGYTF. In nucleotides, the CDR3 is TGTGCCAGCAGTTTTAGGACAGGCTTTTATGGCTACACCTTC.

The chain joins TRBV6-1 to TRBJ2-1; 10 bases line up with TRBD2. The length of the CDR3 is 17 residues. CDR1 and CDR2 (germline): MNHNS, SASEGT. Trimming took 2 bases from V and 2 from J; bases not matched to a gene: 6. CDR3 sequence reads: CASSETLGTSAYNEQFF. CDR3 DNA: TGTGCCAGCAGTGAAACTCTCGGGACTAGCGCCTACAATGAGCAGTTCTTC.

This CDR3 reads CAKATGLAGGHSYNEQFF. The CDR3 DNA reads as TGCGCCAAGGCAACGGGACTAGCGGGAGGGCACTCCTACAATGAGCAGTTCTTC. The chain uses TRBV10-1 and TRBJ2-1; 16 bases are shared with TRBD2. CDR1 is WNHNN, CDR2 SYGVQD, per germline (reference sequence). Trimming cost V 10 bases and J 0 bases; bases outside gene matches: 9. The CDR3 totals 18 residues.

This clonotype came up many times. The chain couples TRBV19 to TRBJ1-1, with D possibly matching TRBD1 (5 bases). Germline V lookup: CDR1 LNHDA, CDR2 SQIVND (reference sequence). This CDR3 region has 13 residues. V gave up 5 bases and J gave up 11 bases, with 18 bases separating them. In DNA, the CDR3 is TGTGCCAGTAGTTCCCGGGACTTCCGGAGGGCTTTCTTT. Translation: CASSSRDFRRAFF.

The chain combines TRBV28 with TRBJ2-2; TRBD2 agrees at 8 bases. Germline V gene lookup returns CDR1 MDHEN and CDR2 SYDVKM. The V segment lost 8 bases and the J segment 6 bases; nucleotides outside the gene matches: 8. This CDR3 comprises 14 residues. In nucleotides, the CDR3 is TGTGCCAGCCACGGGGGGGGGCTGGCCGGGGAGCTGTTTTTT. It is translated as CASHGGGLAGELFF.

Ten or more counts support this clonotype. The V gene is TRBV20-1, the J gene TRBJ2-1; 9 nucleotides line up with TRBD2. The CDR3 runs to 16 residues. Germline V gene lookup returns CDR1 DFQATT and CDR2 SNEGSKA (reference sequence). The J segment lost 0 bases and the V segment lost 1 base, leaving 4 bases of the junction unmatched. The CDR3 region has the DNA TGCAGTGCTAGAGTCCTTAGCGGGAGCTCCTACAATGAGCAGTTCTTC. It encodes CSARVLSGSSYNEQFF.

The DNA for the CDR3 is TGTGCCAGCAGCCCCCGGACTAGCGGGAGGCTTGGAGATACGCAGTATTTT. This translates into CASSPRTSGRLGDTQYF. This chain joins TRBV11-3 and TRBJ2-3; 14 nucleotides agree with TRBD2. The CDR3 covers 17 residues. V shed 5 bases, J shed 5 bases, and the junction held 9 bases outside the gene matches. Germline CDR1 and CDR2: SGHNT and YENEEA.

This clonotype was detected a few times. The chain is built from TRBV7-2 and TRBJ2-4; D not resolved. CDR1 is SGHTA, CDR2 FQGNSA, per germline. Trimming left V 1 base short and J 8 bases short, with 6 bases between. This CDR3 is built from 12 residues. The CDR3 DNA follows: TGTGCCAGCAGCTTAGTTGAGGACATTCAGTACTTC. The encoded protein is CASSLVEDIQYF.

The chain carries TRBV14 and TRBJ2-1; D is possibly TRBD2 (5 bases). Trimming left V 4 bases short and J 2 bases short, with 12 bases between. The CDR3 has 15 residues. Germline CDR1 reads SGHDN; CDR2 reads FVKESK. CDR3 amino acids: CASSLRVAAYNEQFF. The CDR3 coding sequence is TGTGCCAGCAGCCTGAGGGTAGCCGCCTACAATGAGCAGTTCTTC.

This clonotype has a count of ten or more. The CDR3 DNA reads TGTGCCAGCAGTTTTATGGGGTTCCTCGGTGGCTACACCTTC. This translates into CASSFMGFLGGYTF. The rearrangement links TRBV28 to TRBJ1-2; D gene unclear. Looked up from germline, CDR1 is MDHEN and CDR2 is SYDVKM. The V and J ends lost 3 bases and 7 bases respectively, with 15 bases between them. The CDR3 has 14 residues.

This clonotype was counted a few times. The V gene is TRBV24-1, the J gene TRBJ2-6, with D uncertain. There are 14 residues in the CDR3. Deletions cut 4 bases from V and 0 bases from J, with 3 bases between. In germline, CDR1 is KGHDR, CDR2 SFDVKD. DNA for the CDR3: TGTGCCACCAGTGAAAGCTCTGGGGCCAACGTCCTGACTTTC. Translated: CATSESSGANVLTF.

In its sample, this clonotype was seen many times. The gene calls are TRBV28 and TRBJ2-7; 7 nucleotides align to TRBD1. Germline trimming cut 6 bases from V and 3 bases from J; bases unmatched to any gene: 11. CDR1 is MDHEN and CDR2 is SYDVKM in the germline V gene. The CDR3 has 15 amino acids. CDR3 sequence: CASSKGQMAFYEQYF. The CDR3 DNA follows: TGTGCCAGCAGCAAGGGACAGATGGCGTTCTACGAGCAGTACTTC.

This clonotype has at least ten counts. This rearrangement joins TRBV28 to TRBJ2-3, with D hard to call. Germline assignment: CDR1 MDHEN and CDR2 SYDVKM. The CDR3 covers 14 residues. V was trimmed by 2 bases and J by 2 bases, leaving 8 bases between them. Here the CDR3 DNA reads TGTGCCAGCAGTTTAGTCATACACACAGATACGCAGTATTTT. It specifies CASSLVIHTDTQYF.

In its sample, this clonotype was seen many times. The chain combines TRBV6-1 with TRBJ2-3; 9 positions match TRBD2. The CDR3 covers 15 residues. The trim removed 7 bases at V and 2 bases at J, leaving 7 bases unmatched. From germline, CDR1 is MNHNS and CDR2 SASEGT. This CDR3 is CASTYAGGYTDTQYF. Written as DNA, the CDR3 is TGTGCCAGCACCTACGCGGGAGGGTACACAGATACGCAGTATTTT.

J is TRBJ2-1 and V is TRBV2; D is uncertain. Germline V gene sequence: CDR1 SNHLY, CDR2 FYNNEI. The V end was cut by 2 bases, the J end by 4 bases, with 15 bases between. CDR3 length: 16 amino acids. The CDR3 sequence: CASSERRASGYNEQFF. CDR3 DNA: TGTGCCAGCAGTGAACGTCGGGCTAGTGGGTACAATGAGCAGTTCTTC.

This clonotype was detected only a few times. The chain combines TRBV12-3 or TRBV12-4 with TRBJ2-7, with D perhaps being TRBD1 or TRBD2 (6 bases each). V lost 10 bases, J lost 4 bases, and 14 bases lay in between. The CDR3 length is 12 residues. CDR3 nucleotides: TGTGCCACGGCCACAGGGAGGTACGAGCAGTACTTC. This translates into CATATGRYEQYF.

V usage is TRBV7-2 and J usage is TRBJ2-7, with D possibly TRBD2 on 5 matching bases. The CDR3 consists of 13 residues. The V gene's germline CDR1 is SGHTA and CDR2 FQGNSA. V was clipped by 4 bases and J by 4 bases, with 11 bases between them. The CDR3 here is CASSYALAYEQYF. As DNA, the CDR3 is TGTGCCAGCAGCTACGCCTTAGCGTACGAGCAGTACTTC.

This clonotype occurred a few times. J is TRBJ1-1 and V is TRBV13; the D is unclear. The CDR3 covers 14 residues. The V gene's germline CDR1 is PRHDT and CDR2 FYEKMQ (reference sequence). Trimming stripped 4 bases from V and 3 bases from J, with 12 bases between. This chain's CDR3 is CASSSDSGDTEAFF. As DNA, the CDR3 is TGTGCCAGCAGCTCAGACTCGGGAGACACTGAAGCTTTCTTT.

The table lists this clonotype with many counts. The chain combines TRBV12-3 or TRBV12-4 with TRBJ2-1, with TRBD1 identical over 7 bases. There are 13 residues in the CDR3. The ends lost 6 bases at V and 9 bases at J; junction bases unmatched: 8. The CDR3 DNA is TGTGCCAGCAGAAAACTCAGGGACAGTGAGCAGTTCTTC. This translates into CASRKLRDSEQFF.

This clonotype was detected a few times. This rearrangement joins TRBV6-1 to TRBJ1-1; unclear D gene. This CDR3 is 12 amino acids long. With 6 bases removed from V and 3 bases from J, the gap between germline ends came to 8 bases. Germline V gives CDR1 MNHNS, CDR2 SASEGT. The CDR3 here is CASSGGHTEAFF. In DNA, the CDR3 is TGTGCCAGCAGCGGCGGACACACTGAAGCTTTCTTT.

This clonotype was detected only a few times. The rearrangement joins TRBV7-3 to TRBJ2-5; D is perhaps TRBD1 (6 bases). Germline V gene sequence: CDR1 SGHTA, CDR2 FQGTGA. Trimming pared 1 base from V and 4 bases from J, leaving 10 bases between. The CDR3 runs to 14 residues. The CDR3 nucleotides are TGTGCCAGCAGCTTAAATGCAGGGGTAGAGACCCAGTACTTC. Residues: CASSLNAGVETQYF.

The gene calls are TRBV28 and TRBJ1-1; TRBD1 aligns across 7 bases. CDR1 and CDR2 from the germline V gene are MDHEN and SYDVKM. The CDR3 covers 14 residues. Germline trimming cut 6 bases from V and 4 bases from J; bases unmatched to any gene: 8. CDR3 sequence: CASRAYRGITEAFF. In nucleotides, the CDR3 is TGTGCCAGCAGAGCTTACAGGGGAATCACTGAAGCTTTCTTT.

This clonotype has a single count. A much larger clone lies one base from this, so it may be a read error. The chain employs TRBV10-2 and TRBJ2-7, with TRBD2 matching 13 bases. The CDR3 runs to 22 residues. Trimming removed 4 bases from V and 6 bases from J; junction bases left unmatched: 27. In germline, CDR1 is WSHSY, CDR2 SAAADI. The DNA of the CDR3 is TGCGCCAGCAGTGCGTCCCTGACGATACCACTAGCGGGAGGGCCCTCCTACTTCGAGCAGTACTTC. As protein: CASSASLTIPLAGGPSYFEQYF.

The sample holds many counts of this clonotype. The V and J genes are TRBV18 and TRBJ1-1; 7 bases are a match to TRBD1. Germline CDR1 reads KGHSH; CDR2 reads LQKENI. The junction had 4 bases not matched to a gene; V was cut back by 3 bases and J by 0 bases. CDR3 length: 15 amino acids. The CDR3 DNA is TGTGCCAGCTCACCTCAGGGACAGTTGAACACTGAAGCTTTCTTT. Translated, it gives CASSPQGQLNTEAFF.

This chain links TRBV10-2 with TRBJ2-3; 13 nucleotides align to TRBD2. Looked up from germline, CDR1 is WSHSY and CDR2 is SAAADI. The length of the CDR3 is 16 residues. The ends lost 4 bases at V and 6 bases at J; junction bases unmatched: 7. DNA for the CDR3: TGCGCCAGCAGTGGAGGACTAGCGGGAGTAGGGGATACGCAGTATTTT. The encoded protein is CASSGGLAGVGDTQYF.